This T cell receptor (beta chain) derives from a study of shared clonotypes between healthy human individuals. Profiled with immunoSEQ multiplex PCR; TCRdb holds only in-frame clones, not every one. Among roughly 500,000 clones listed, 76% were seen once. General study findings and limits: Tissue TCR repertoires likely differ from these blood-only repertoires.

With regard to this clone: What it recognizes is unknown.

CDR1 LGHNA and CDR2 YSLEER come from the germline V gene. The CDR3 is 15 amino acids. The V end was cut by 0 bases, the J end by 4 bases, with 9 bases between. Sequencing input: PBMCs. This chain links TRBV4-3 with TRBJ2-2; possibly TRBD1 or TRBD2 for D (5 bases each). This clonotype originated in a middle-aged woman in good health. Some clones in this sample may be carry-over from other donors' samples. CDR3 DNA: TGCGCCAGCAGCCAAGATTGGGGGAGCACCGGGGAGCTGTTTTTT. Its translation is CASSQDWGSTGELFF.